These 14 T cell receptor beta chains originate from one sample sequenced in a study of cytomegalovirus exposure and HLA in healthy donors (TCRdb year 2017). The protocol used for the library was the immunoSEQ multiplex PCR assay. For the multiplex PCR, a mixture combining 60 forward primers for TCR Vbeta segments and 13 reverse primers for TCR Jbeta segments was used. Held by TCRdb, this immuneACCESS table contains in-frame sequences only and omits some clones. Under half of the omission traces to an unresolved V gene where checked; the cause of the rest is unknown. The sample table contains about 120,000 clones; only one count was recorded for about 80% of them. The ten largest account for approximately 4.5% of the sample. Sequenced: PBMCs. These receptors were obtained from a man aged 25 to 40 in good health and CMV-seropositive.

V usage is TRBV5-3 and J usage is TRBJ2-1; the match to TRBD2 covers 7 bases. TRBV5-3 counts as an open reading frame of uncertain function. The CDR3 spans 15 residues. J lost 4 bases, V lost 4 bases, and 8 bases had no gene match. The CDR3, as DNA: TGTGCCAGAAGCAACCGACTAGCAGGTTACAATGAGCAGTTCTTC. Protein product: CARSNRLAGYNEQFF.

V usage is TRBV11-3 and J usage is TRBJ2-2; tentatively, D is TRBD1 (5 bases). V was clipped by 7 bases and J by 4 bases, with 10 bases between them. The CDR3 is made up of 13 amino acids. CDR1 SGHNT and CDR2 YENEEA come from the germline V gene. CDR3 residues: CASTERGTGELFF. As DNA, the CDR3 is TGTGCCAGCACGGAAAGGGGCACCGGGGAGCTGTTTTTT. Combining the CDR3 with reference TRBV11-3 and TRBJ2-2 gives the whole variable domain EAGVVQSPRYKIIEKKQPVAFWCNPISGHNTLYWYLQNLGQGPELLIRYENEEAVDDSQLPKDRFSAERLKGVDSTLKIQPAELGDSAVYLCASTERGTGELFFGEGSRLTVL.

CDR3 sequence (DNA): TGTGCCAGCAGTGAGCAGGGGTCTAACTATGGCTACACCTTC. Residues: CASSEQGSNYGYTF. The chain recombines TRBV2 with TRBJ1-2; tentatively, D is TRBD1 (6 bases). V dropped 3 bases and J dropped 0 bases, with 8 bases sitting between them. The germline V gene has CDR1 SNHLY and CDR2 FYNNEI. CDR3 length: 14 residues.

This rearrangement joins TRBV29-1 to TRBJ2-7, with 10 positions matching TRBD2. V lost 4 bases to trimming and J lost 5 bases; unmatched junction nucleotides: 8. Germline CDR1 SQVTM, CDR2 ANQGSEA. This CDR3 is 14 amino acids long. The CDR3 DNA follows: TGCAGCGTTGCTTTTCCTAGCGGGAGTGACGAGCAGTACTTC. Protein product: CSVAFPSGSDEQYF.

V usage is TRBV25-1 and J usage is TRBJ1-2; D not certain. The V and J ends lost 5 bases and 4 bases respectively, with 11 bases between them. Germline assignment: CDR1 MGHDK and CDR2 SYGVNS. CDR3 length: 13 amino acids. In DNA, the CDR3 is TGTGCCAGCAGTACCCCGGGAAGCTATGGCTACACCTTC. As protein: CASSTPGSYGYTF.

The chain employs TRBV6-5 and TRBJ2-7, with TRBD2 as a possible D gene (6 bases). The CDR3 is 14 amino acids. CDR1 and CDR2 from the germline V gene are MNHEY and SVGAGI. Trimming took 6 bases from V and 4 from J, leaving 16 bases between them. CDR3 coding DNA: TGTGCCAGCAGGAATTACATTGGGGGGTACGAGCAGTACTTC. This sequence encodes CASRNYIGGYEQYF.

V and J are TRBV7-9 and TRBJ1-2; no clear D gene. The V and J ends lost 1 base and 3 bases respectively, with 6 bases between them. Looked up from germline, CDR1 is SEHNR and CDR2 is FQNEAQ (reference sequence). The CDR3 has 13 residues. The CDR3 loop is CASSLGAYYGYTF. CDR3 bases: TGTGCCAGCAGCTTAGGGGCCTACTATGGCTACACCTTC. Full variable domain (remainder filled in from reference TRBV7-9 and TRBJ1-2): DTGVSQNPRHKITKRGQNVTFRCDPISEHNRLYWYRQTLGQGPEFLTYFQNEAQLEKSRLLSDRFSAERPKGSFSTLEIQRTEQGDSAMYLCASSLGAYYGYTFGSGTRLTVV.

This chain joins TRBV27 and TRBJ2-3; D is unresolved. V was trimmed by 5 bases and J by 5 bases, leaving 5 bases between them. The CDR3 has 11 residues. CDR1 MNHEY and CDR2 SMNVEV come from the germline V gene (reference sequence). The CDR3 reads CASSNLDTQYF. In DNA form, the CDR3 reads TGTGCCAGCAGTAACTTAGATACGCAGTATTTT.

The gene calls are TRBV4-3 and TRBJ1-6, with D perhaps TRBD1 (6 bases). The CDR3 covers 16 residues. With 0 bases removed from V and 6 bases from J, the gap between germline ends came to 12 bases. Germline assignment: CDR1 LGHNA and CDR2 YSLEER. The CDR3 protein is CASSQDLPGANSPLHF. The CDR3 region has the DNA TGCGCCAGCAGCCAAGATCTCCCAGGGGCTAATTCACCCCTCCACTTT.

This clone came up a few times. The chain joins TRBV12-2 to TRBJ2-5; the listed D gene, TRBD2, was not tested against the DNA. TRBV12-2 is a pseudogene locus. The CDR3 loop spans 14 amino acids. CDR3 amino acids: CASSSRGTSKTQYF. The DNA of the CDR3 is TGTGCCAGCAGCTCAAGGGGGACTAGTAAGACCCAGTACTTC.

The chain employs TRBV7-9 and TRBJ2-3, with a tentative D call TRBD1 (6 bases). Per the germline V gene, CDR1 is SEHNR and CDR2 is FQNEAQ (reference sequence). Between the trimmed V and J ends, which lost 11 bases and 0 bases, there was a span of 15 bases. This CDR3 has 14 residues. The CDR3 DNA is TGTGCCTTAGCAGGGGCCATTAGCACAGATACGCAGTATTTT. This codes for CALAGAISTDTQYF.

The chain joins TRBV27 to TRBJ2-3, with D maybe TRBD2 (6 bases). V lost 5 bases to trimming and J lost 3 bases, with 18 bases between them. The CDR3 totals 16 residues. Germline CDR1 and CDR2: MNHEY and SMNVEV (reference sequence). Here the CDR3 DNA reads TGTGCCAGCAGTCCCGCGGGGTGGCTAGGAACAGATACGCAGTATTTT. As protein: CASSPAGWLGTDTQYF.

The chain joins TRBV10-3 to TRBJ1-5, with 7 bases identical to TRBD1. This CDR3 is 16 amino acids long. Looked up from germline, CDR1 is ENHRY and CDR2 is SYGVKD. V lost 8 bases, J lost 0 bases, and 10 bases stayed unmatched. The CDR3 here is CAIGAGGLNSNQPQHF. The DNA of the CDR3 is TGTGCCATCGGGGCAGGGGGACTTAATAGCAATCAGCCCCAGCATTTT.

The rearrangement links TRBV7-6 to TRBJ2-3, with TRBD2 as a possible D gene (5 bases). Germline loops: CDR1 SGHVS, CDR2 FNYEAQ. The V and J ends lost 5 bases and 5 bases respectively, with 23 bases between them. This CDR3 comprises 17 residues. In DNA form, the CDR3 reads TGTGCCAGCAGCCCCGGCGGGCAGTCCCTATGGGGAGATACGCAGTATTTT. It specifies CASSPGGQSLWGDTQYF.